This T cell receptor beta chain was sequenced in a study of blood T cell repertoires in COVID-19. This CDR3 is built from 16 residues. V lost 3 bases and J 1 base, leaving 16 bases between the germline ends. Germline values: CDR1 SEHNR, CDR2 FQNEAQ (reference sequence). Sequencing used immunoSEQ multiplex PCR; TCRdb keeps in-frame clones, though not all of them. The sample lists fewer than 150,000 clones; 80% to 90% were seen once. The sample comprised peripheral blood. The receptor was isolated from a woman aged 40-49 years with acute or convalescent COVID-19. The rearrangement uses TRBV7-9 and TRBJ2-7; the D gene is possibly TRBD1 (6 bases). CDR3 DNA: TGTGCCAGCAGCTTCCTCCGGGGACACAATTCCTACGAGCAGTACTTC. Translated, it gives CASSFLRGHNSYEQYF.